This T cell receptor (beta chain) was recorded in a study of OX40 agonist ivuxolimab in advanced cancers. Here immunoSEQ multiplex PCR was the method, and the copy in TCRdb shows in-frame clones only, minus some. Among tens of thousands of clones, around 85% were seen once, and the ten largest hold 2% to 2.5%. Trimming stripped 6 bases from V and 0 bases from J, with 15 bases between. Germline V gene data show CDR1 as LGHNT and CDR2 as FRNRAP. The CDR3 is made up of 17 amino acids. The chain combines TRBV12-5 with TRBJ1-6, with D maybe TRBD1 (5 bases). This receptor was taken from an adult with an advanced solid tumor such as melanoma, head and neck, liver or kidney cancer. The specimen comprised CD4+ or CD8+ T cells sorted from blood, sampled in a trial of the OX40 agonist ivuxolimab. CDR3: CASGLRGASSYNSPLHF. As DNA, the CDR3 is TGTGCTAGTGGCCTACGCGGGGCAAGCTCCTATAATTCACCCCTCCACTTT.